Included here is one T cell receptor beta chain sequence, with context. As yet, its antigen is unknown. The entry originates in a study of vaccination and CD4 T cells after COVID-19. For the study at large: Post-vaccine sampling followed dose two by a median approximately 74 days (range 14 to 241). Cells received overlapping spike peptides from SARS-CoV-2, HCoV-NL63, HCoV-OC43 and HCoV-229E as stimulation.

The V end was cut by 6 bases, the J end by 7 bases, with 15 bases between. The CDR3 covers 13 residues. CDR1 is MDHEN, CDR2 SYDVKM, per germline. Indicated treatment: approximately nine-day PBMC culture with coronavirus spike peptide pools or control peptides (ViraFEST assay). Via ViraFEST, peptide pools expanded antigen-specific T cells before TCR sequencing. With the Oncomine TCR Beta short-read assay, DNA from cultured CD4+ T cells was sequenced. DNA came from CD4+ T cells after culture. In TCRdb, the PCR reads were re-called with MiXCR into one record per CDR3 protein. The sample shows about 16,000 distinct CDR3 sequences, approximately 57% of them seen only once.

Sequencing used CD4+ T cells from blood, cultured in vitro. This TCR was recovered from a human donor who had recovered from COVID-19. V gene TRBV28 combines with J gene TRBJ2-5, with D possibly being TRBD2 (6 bases). This chain's CDR3 is CASRRTSRATQYF. CDR3 in DNA: TGTGCCAGCAGGCGTACTAGCAGGGCGACCCAGTACTTC.